The T cell receptor beta chain under discussion was sequenced for a study of shared clonotypes between healthy human individuals (dated by TCRdb to 2020 to 2022). Some background on the complete study: The cohort included three men and a couple of women between 18 and 49 years of age. Per donor, three plates each were used for CD4 naive and CD4 memory, two for CD8 naive, and one for CD8 memory. The study deeply sequenced blood TCR repertoires of 5 or 6 healthy adults to estimate repertoire size and the extent of clonotype sharing between individuals. Different laboratories and diverse techniques were used to prepare libraries and sequence TCR repertoires, to increase sequencing depth and limit assay-specific biases. Between about 0.85 and 9.5 billion PBMCs per donor were obtained by leukapheresis. Study-level results and caveats: Pairwise subsampling indicated that sequencing depth was expected to affect the degree of clonotype sharing among donors. Because the study included only a small number of donors, the genetic and exposure-history diversity represented was limited. Naive subsets generally had larger estimated clonotype richness than memory subsets did. Rarefaction of sorted-subset datasets indicated incomplete sequencing despite the large sequencing depth. Sampling was restricted to blood, and TCR repertoires in tissues likely differ from the TCR repertoires found in blood. Across a few donors, approximately 4.9% of naive CD4, more than 3% of naive CD8, around 2.1% of memory CD4, and 0.4% of memory CD8 clonotypes were shared. Clonotypes shared by all four sorted-subset donors showed higher generation probabilities than non-shared clonotypes.

This clone came up a few times. Its target antigen remains unknown. Per-nucleotide qualities are absent, and no much larger clonotype sits a single base away. The CDR3 starts with the cysteine, ends with the phenylalanine, and has 14 residues. The kept DNA is CDR3 alone, 42 bases in frame from the first base. Sequences LNHDA (CDR1) and SQIVND (CDR2) are obtained from the germline V gene (reference sequence). Between the V and J ends, shortened by 5 bases and 4 bases respectively, the junction contains 12 bases. Using the deep immunoSEQ assay, multiplex PCR amplified TCR CDR3 regions from genomic DNA. Extracted genomic DNA from each cell subset was distributed evenly across all wells of several immunoSEQ 96-well plates, and each plate was treated as a replicate. For sorted subsets, roughly 190 ng of genomic DNA, equivalent to some 30,000 T cell genomes, went into each replicate PCR. Purified libraries were quantified with a Qubit 3.0 fluorometer, sized on a Bioanalyzer 2100, and re-quantified with the KAPA Library Quantification kit. Every immunoSEQ 96-well plate was sequenced on a dedicated single-read 150-cycle Illumina NextSeq 550 flow cell. The study's processing was this. Because the immunoSEQ output held only junctional sequences and lacked quality scores, the filtering could not match the filtering applied to full-length reads. Sequences were annotated with PyIR, a Python wrapper for IgBLAST v1.9, and V/J genes and CDR3 were assigned using IMGT germline references. Reads with weak V/J assignments (E-value above 1e-6), missing CDR3, stop codons, out-of-frame junctions, or ambiguous translated residues were removed. V3J clonotypes were defined as sequences sharing an identical inferred V gene, J gene, and CDR3 amino acid sequence. Percentage overlap between repertoires was calculated by dividing the number of shared unique clonotypes by the size of the smaller repertoire. Repertoire richness was assessed with RTK rarefaction, the Chao1 estimator, and Recon v2.1 estimates of unobserved clonotypes. Generation probabilities for all TCRbeta clonotypes obtained by the gDNA method from a few donors were computed using OLGA. Entries here come from immuneACCESS through TCRdb and include only in-frame sequences with V and J called. Some clones fail to appear in such tables; in the studies checked, an unresolved V gene covers under half of the shortfall, and the cause of the remainder is unknown. V and J calls and clone size are those listed in that table; D and trimming were worked out from the DNA. This sample holds millions of clones; about 95% were observed only once. The ten largest clones add up to approximately 1.2% of the sample.

For the CD8 naive samples, CD45RO-negative cells were positively selected for CCR7, yielding a CD45RA+CCR7+ population from which TemRA cells were excluded. The donors were healthy, HIV-negative adults with no recently reported acute infections or vaccinations. Every donor was a Caucasian adult living in Nashville, Tennessee, USA. Blood was collected by leukapheresis, and PBMCs were isolated by Ficoll-Histopaque density gradient centrifugation and then cryopreserved in liquid nitrogen vapor phase. Purity and quantity of every magnetically sorted T cell population were checked by analytical flow cytometry. From each sorted fraction, genomic DNA was isolated and quantified by UV absorbance on a Nanodrop 2000c.

The rearrangement joined TRBV19 to TRBJ1-5; there is no confident call for the D gene. The sample consisted of naive CD8+ T cells sorted from blood. Taken with the paper, the label for cell subset or site translates to: CD45RA+CCR7+. This clonotype originated in a man between 18 and 29 years old in good health. The CDR3 region reads CASSAWEGNQPQHF. The sequence in DNA is TGTGCCAGTAGTGCTTGGGAGGGTAATCAGCCCCAGCATTTT. Outside the CDR3, residues come from the reference TRBV19 and TRBJ1-5 proteins, so the full variable domain is: DGGITQSPKYLFRKEGQNVTLSCEQNLNHDAMYWYRQDPGQGLRLIYYSQIVNDFQKGDIAEGYSVSREKKESFPLTVTSAQKNPTAFYLCASSAWEGNQPQHFGDGTRLSIL.